This passage covers 7 T cell receptor beta chains from one sample sequenced in a study of regulatory T cells in long-lasting Graves disease. Combining iRepertoire HTBI primers with Arm-PCR of CDR3 regions, the authors built TCR beta libraries. TCRdb processed the multiplex PCR reads anew with MiXCR; each CDR3 protein has one entry. The sample yields about 540,000 distinct CDR3 sequences, approximately 12% seen once. The time point is: newly diagnosed GD, antithyroid drugs for less than 3 months. Researchers made the TCR library from RNA that was extracted from PBMCs. This sample was shared with a second study, whose subject was T cells in Graves' hyperthyroidism and ophthalmopathy.

This material consisted of peripheral blood mononuclear cells (PBMCs), taken at new diagnosis, from a patient treated with antithyroid drugs. The receptors here all came from a man aged 25 to 40 with Graves disease.

Remarks on this clonotype: Since a much larger clone is just one base distant, this may be a read error. The chain uses TRBV5-4 and TRBJ2-3, with TRBD1 matching 9 bases. Germline CDR1 SGHNT, CDR2 YYREEE (reference sequence). V lost 4 bases and J lost 2; bases outside the gene matches: 5. The CDR3 extends over 15 amino acids. As DNA, the CDR3 is TGTGCCAGCAGCCCCGGGACAGGGTACACAGATACGCAGTATTTT. It is translated as CASSPGTGYTDTQYF.

J is TRBJ1-5 and V is TRBV6-5, with D perhaps TRBD1 (5 bases). The CDR3 loop spans 17 amino acids. CDR1 MNHEY and CDR2 SVGAGI come from the germline V gene. Trimming stripped 2 bases from V and 3 bases from J, with 17 bases between. CDR3 bases: TGTGCCAGCAGTTACCCCTGGGGGGGGGGTTCCAATCAGCCCCAGCATTTT. Translation gives CASSYPWGGGSNQPQHF.

V is TRBV10-1 and J is TRBJ2-1; 8 nucleotides agree with TRBD2. Germline V gene lookup returns CDR1 WNHNN and CDR2 SYGVQD (reference sequence). V lost 5 bases and J lost 10; bases outside the gene matches: 7. The CDR3 has 13 residues. This CDR3 reads CASSTSGKGEQFF. CDR3 DNA sequence: TGCGCCAGCAGTACTAGCGGAAAAGGGGAGCAGTTCTTC.

This chain connects TRBV6-1 to TRBJ1-2; no reliable D call. Per the germline V gene, CDR1 is MNHNS and CDR2 is SASEGT. The CDR3 spans 16 residues. Trimming removed 6 bases from V and 4 bases from J, with 21 bases in between. The CDR3 DNA is TGTGCCAGCAGCCGACGAAATCGAGACCCTATCTATGGCTACACCTTC. This gives the protein CASSRRNRDPIYGYTF.

This clonotype was observed at least ten times. The V call is TRBV5-1, the J call TRBJ2-7; 10 bases map to TRBD2. Trimming cost V 6 bases and J 0 bases; bases outside gene matches: 6. CDR1 and CDR2 from the germline V gene are SGHRS and YFSETQ. The CDR3 covers 15 residues. CDR3 residues: CASKVAGGSSYEQYF. The CDR3 coding sequence is TGCGCCAGCAAGGTAGCGGGGGGAAGCTCCTACGAGCAGTACTTC.

This rearrangement joins TRBV12-3 or TRBV12-4 to TRBJ2-7, with TRBD2 identical over 10 bases. The length of the CDR3 is 15 residues. J gave up 6 bases and V 2 bases, and 7 bases lay outside the gene matches. The CDR3 protein is CASSLFASGSREQYF. The CDR3 DNA sequence: TGTGCCAGCAGTTTATTTGCTAGCGGGAGTCGCGAGCAGTACTTC.

V usage is TRBV30 and J usage is TRBJ1-1; 9 bases are shared with TRBD1. CDR1 and CDR2 from the germline V gene are GTSNPN and SVGIG (reference sequence). The CDR3 covers 18 residues. J gave up 3 bases and V 2 bases, and 16 bases lay outside the gene matches. The CDR3 here is CAWSRPGQGMRVDTEAFF. CDR3 nucleotides: TGTGCCTGGAGTAGACCGGGACAGGGAATGAGGGTTGACACTGAAGCTTTCTTT. Together with reference TRBV30 and TRBJ1-1, the CDR3 gives the full variable domain: SQTIHQWPATLVQPVGSPLSLECTVEGTSNPNLYWYRQAAGRGLQLLFYSVGIGQISSEVPQNLSASRPQDRQFILSSKKLLLSDSGFYLCAWSRPGQGMRVDTEAFFGQGTRLTVV.